The clone carrying this T cell receptor beta chain was observed a single time. The data derive from a study of blood T cell repertoires in COVID-19. About the study: Material from acute and convalescent COVID-19 was sourced from the United States, Italy and Spain. T cells, B-cell-depleted T cells, or PBMCs provided the cDNA or gDNA that served as material.

This CDR3 is 15 amino acids long. The V end lost 4 bases, the J end lost 1 base, and 16 bases lay between the germline ends. Germline assignment: CDR1 GTSNPN and CDR2 SVGIG (reference sequence). Original methodology: By means of reference gene primer amplification, nucleated cell counts were estimated. The data were produced by immunoSEQ multiplex PCR, yet TCRdb's version contains in-frame clones alone and is incomplete. That table supplies the V and J calls and clone size; D and trimming were determined from the DNA. Here the sample spans some 180,000 clones, around 83% being singletons. Sample: peripheral blood. This TCR came from a woman in her sixties with acute or convalescent COVID-19. The V and J genes are TRBV30 and TRBJ1-1; D is perhaps TRBD1 (6 bases). CDR3 in amino acids: CAWTQGGAGNTEAFF. For the CDR3, the DNA is TGTGCCTGGACCCAAGGGGGGGCGGGGAACACTGAAGCTTTCTTT. The full variable domain, in which reference TRBV30 and TRBJ1-1 provide the parts outside the CDR3, is SQTIHQWPATLVQPVGSPLSLECTVEGTSNPNLYWYRQAAGRGLQLLFYSVGIGQISSEVPQNLSASRPQDRQFILSSKKLLLSDSGFYLCAWTQGGAGNTEAFFGQGTRLTVV.